This T cell receptor (beta chain) was captured in a study of cytomegalovirus exposure and HLA in healthy donors. Study-wide points: When analyzed later, the rates of TCR association showed variation by HLA locus, with DRB1 the most and HLA-C the fewest.

Worth noting for this clone: Antigen: not known.

Donors showed nominal health when sampled, although they likely had unrecorded immune exposures. The CDR3 runs 14 residues. The junction had 4 bases not matched to a gene; V was cut back by 4 bases and J by 2 bases. Germline V CDR1 and CDR2: MNHEY, SVGAGI. The PCR used 60 Vbeta and 13 Jbeta primers. TCRdb's copy holds only in-frame clones and misses some; the assay was immunoSEQ multiplex PCR. The repertoire holds around 96,000 clones, with roughly three fifths as singletons. The chain employs TRBV6-5 and TRBJ1-1; TRBD1 matches at 7 bases. This TCR came from a man between 60 and 75 years old in good health and CMV-seronegative. Sequencing was done on a sample of PBMCs. CDR3 DNA sequence: TGTGCCAGCAGTTGGGGACAGATAAACACTGAAGCTTTCTTT. Encoded protein: CASSWGQINTEAFF.